The 20 T cell receptor beta chains in this list originate from one sample, sequenced in a study of breast tumors, draining lymph nodes, adjacent tissues. Each CDR3 protein is one row after TCRdb ran MiXCR on the multiplex PCR reads. The repertoire includes approximately 130,000 distinct CDR3 sequences, 21% of them detected once, and about 2% sits in the top ten. Axillary draining lymph nodes of breast cancer patients supplied the node samples. Sequenced sample: axillary lymph node tissue. The origin of the receptors is a female donor with breast cancer. Some clones in this sample may be carry-over from other donors' samples.

Concerning this clonotype itself: With a much larger clone just one base away, this may be a read error. J is TRBJ2-3 and V is TRBV5-4, with D perhaps matching TRBD1 or TRBD2 (6 bases each). Per germline, CDR1 SGHNT and CDR2 YYREEE (reference sequence). This CDR3 is built from 16 residues. The CDR3 reads CASSLKVGGGTETQYF. The CDR3 DNA is TGTGCCAGCAGCTTAAAGGTCGGGGGCGGCACAGAAACGCAGTATTTT.

Only a few counts were recorded for this clonotype. The chain carries TRBV18 and TRBJ2-1, with D tentatively TRBD1 (6 bases). The germline V gene encodes CDR1 KGHSH and CDR2 LQKENI. V was pared by 2 bases and J by 0 bases, with 11 bases between. This CDR3 is built from 16 residues. Here the CDR3 DNA reads TGTGCCAGCTCACCAGGGGGCCTGAGCTCCTACAATGAGCAGTTCTTC. It codes for CASSPGGLSSYNEQFF. The whole variable domain, remainder taken from reference TRBV18 and TRBJ2-1, is NAGVMQNPRHLVRRRGQEARLRCSPMKGHSHVYWYRQLPEEGLKFMVYLQKENIIDESGMPKERFSAEFPKEGPSILRIQQVVRGDSAAYFCASSPGGLSSYNEQFFGPGTRLTVL.

This clonotype came up once. A much larger clone sits a single nucleotide away, making a read error possible. V gene TRBV11-3 combines with J gene TRBJ1-2; no definite D call. The CDR3 is 15 amino acids. V lost 6 bases and J lost 4, with 18 bases in between. Germline assignment: CDR1 SGHNT and CDR2 YENEEA. CDR3 nucleotide sequence: TGTGCCAGCAGTGTTGGGCAGCCATCTAGCTATGGCTACACCTTC. Translation: CASSVGQPSSYGYTF.

This clonotype occurred many times. The chain employs TRBV3-1 and TRBJ2-3; D ambiguous. The V end lost 4 bases, the J end lost 5 bases, and 10 bases lay between the germline ends. Per germline, CDR1 LGHDT and CDR2 YNNKEL (reference sequence). The CDR3 length is 13 residues. CDR3 nucleotide sequence: TGTGCCAGCAGCCGACCGCCAGGAGATACGCAGTATTTT. Translation: CASSRPPGDTQYF.

For this clonotype: A much larger clone sits a single nucleotide away, making a read error possible. The V gene is TRBV11-2, the J gene TRBJ2-7, with TRBD2 matching 8 bases. CDR3 length: 13 amino acids. V trimming: 5 bases; J trimming: 5 bases; junction bases outside the gene matches: 5. Germline V gene lookup returns CDR1 SGHAT and CDR2 FQNNGV. The CDR3, as DNA: TGTGCCAGCAGCGGACAAGCGGGAGACGAGCAGTACTTC. Translated: CASSGQAGDEQYF.

This clonotype was counted at least ten times. The rearrangement uses TRBV2 and TRBJ1-2; D call uncertain. This CDR3 has 15 amino acids. Germline V gene sequence: CDR1 SNHLY, CDR2 FYNNEI. The V end lost 2 bases, the J end lost 4 bases, and 14 bases lay between the germline ends. The CDR3 loop is CASSEQYPVGYGYTF. The CDR3 DNA reads as TGTGCCAGCAGTGAACAGTACCCAGTGGGCTATGGCTACACCTTC. The full variable domain, rest sourced from reference TRBV2 and TRBJ1-2, is EPEVTQTPSHQVTQMGQEVILRCVPISNHLYFYWYRQILGQKVEFLVSFYNNEISEKSEIFDDQFSVERPDGSNFTLKIRSTKLEDSAMYFCASSEQYPVGYGYTFGSGTRLTVV.

This clonotype was recorded at least ten times. This rearrangement joins TRBV18 to TRBJ2-2; D unclear. Trimming shortened V by 5 bases and J by 2 bases, and 15 bases separated the two germline ends. The CDR3 runs 16 residues. Looked up from germline, CDR1 is KGHSH and CDR2 is LQKENI. The CDR3 reads CASSTNTVRNTGELFF. The CDR3 DNA reads TGTGCCAGCTCAACAAACACCGTCCGCAACACCGGGGAGCTGTTTTTT.

V usage is TRBV28 and J usage is TRBJ1-2; TRBD1 is a possible D gene (6 bases). Germline assignment: CDR1 MDHEN and CDR2 SYDVKM. V lost 5 bases and J lost 4, with 17 bases in between. The length of the CDR3 is 15 residues. CDR3 sequence reads: CASSPLETGIYGYTF. In nucleotides, the CDR3 is TGTGCCAGCAGTCCCTTAGAAACAGGGATCTATGGCTACACCTTC.

Ten or more counts support this clonotype. The chain couples TRBV2 to TRBJ1-4; unclear D gene. CDR3 size: 14 residues. V lost 6 bases to trimming and J lost 3 bases, with 11 bases between them. Germline V gene lookup returns CDR1 SNHLY and CDR2 FYNNEI. The DNA of the CDR3 is TGTGCCAGCAGGGCGACCCCGTCTAATGAAAAACTGTTTTTT. Its protein is CASRATPSNEKLFF.

This clonotype has at least ten counts. The gene calls are TRBV7-9 and TRBJ2-1; TRBD1 aligns across 10 bases. Trimming took 5 bases from V and 3 from J; bases not matched to a gene: 1. The germline V gene encodes CDR1 SEHNR and CDR2 FQNEAQ (reference sequence). This CDR3 has 14 residues. The CDR3 sequence is CASSGQGVYNEQFF. The CDR3 DNA follows: TGTGCCAGCAGCGGACAGGGGGTCTACAATGAGCAGTTCTTC.

Worth noting for this clonotype: Possible read error: a much larger clone is one base away. This chain connects TRBV10-3 to TRBJ2-5, with D possibly being TRBD1 or TRBD2 (5 bases each). This CDR3 spans 13 amino acids. CDR1 is ENHRY, CDR2 SYGVKD, per germline. V was cut by 10 bases and J by 5 bases, with 17 bases left in between. The CDR3 bases are TGTGCCACCACTCCGGGGCGCAGGGAGACCCAGTACTTC. Translating it yields CATTPGRRETQYF.

The chain joins TRBV19 to TRBJ2-2, with TRBD2 matching over 8 bases. The junction had 9 bases not matched to a gene; V was cut back by 2 bases and J by 1 base. Germline V gene lookup returns CDR1 LNHDA and CDR2 SQIVND (reference sequence). This CDR3 spans 18 amino acids. This CDR3 reads CASSIRLAGYQNTGELFF. The CDR3 coding sequence is TGTGCCAGTAGTATACGGCTAGCGGGCTACCAGAACACCGGGGAGCTGTTTTTT.

In its sample, this clonotype was seen many times. This chain connects TRBV4-1 to TRBJ2-3; D is perhaps TRBD1 (6 bases). This CDR3 is 19 amino acids long. V was trimmed by 0 bases and J by 0 bases, leaving 19 bases between them. Germline V gives CDR1 MGHRA, CDR2 YSYEKL. CDR3 sequence (DNA): TGCGCCAGCAGCCAAGATCTCCGGGACATTCCTCTTAGCACAGATACGCAGTATTTT. Its translation: CASSQDLRDIPLSTDTQYF.

This clonotype was seen repeatedly, ten times or more. J is TRBJ2-1 and V is TRBV19; D is undetermined. Germline V CDR1 and CDR2: LNHDA, SQIVND (reference sequence). V lost 5 bases, J lost 4 bases, and 15 bases lay in between. The CDR3 contains 15 residues. The CDR3 loop reads CASSWPGGRYNEQFF. For the CDR3, the DNA is TGTGCCAGTAGTTGGCCGGGCGGCAGGTACAATGAGCAGTTCTTC.

Ten or more counts support this clonotype. The chain carries TRBV20-1 and TRBJ2-3, with a weak D call TRBD2 (6 bases). The V end was cut by 0 bases, the J end by 2 bases, with 12 bases between. Looked up from germline, CDR1 is DFQATT and CDR2 is SNEGSKA (reference sequence). The CDR3 runs 15 residues. The CDR3, as DNA: TGCAGTGCTAGAGATCCGGGACTCCCCACAGATACGCAGTATTTT. Protein: CSARDPGLPTDTQYF.

This clonotype was seen ten or more times. The V gene is TRBV29-1, the J gene TRBJ2-6; 9 nucleotides line up with TRBD1. The CDR3 covers 14 residues. CDR1 and CDR2 from the germline V gene are SQVTM and ANQGSEA. Germline trimming cut 3 bases from V and 15 bases from J; bases unmatched to any gene: 12. In nucleotides, the CDR3 is TGCAGCGTTGAGGCGACAGGGGGAGGGGTCGACCTGACTTTC. It is translated as CSVEATGGGVDLTF.

This clonotype was counted a few times. Compared with germline, one end of the junction differs, possibly owing to a read error. The rearrangement joins TRBV6-1 to TRBJ1-5; D may be TRBD1 (5 bases). The CDR3 length is 13 residues. Germline V gives CDR1 MNHNS, CDR2 SASEGT. The CDR3 is CASSATQVLPLHF. The DNA of the CDR3 is TGTGCCAGCAGTGCGACACAGGTATTGCCCCTGCATTTT.

This clonotype was counted ten times or more. The chain links TRBV5-8 to TRBJ2-5, with TRBD1 as a possible D gene (6 bases). The V and J ends lost 4 bases and 5 bases respectively, with 12 bases between them. Per the germline V gene, CDR1 is SGHTS and CDR2 is YDEGEE. The CDR3 loop spans 13 amino acids. The CDR3 is CASSITGQETQYF. The CDR3 coding sequence is TGTGCCAGCAGCATCACAGGGCAGGAGACCCAGTACTTC.

This clonotype showed up just a few times. The V call is TRBV6-1, the J call TRBJ1-2; weak D call: TRBD1 (5 bases). V shed 5 bases and J shed 4 bases, with 14 bases lying between them. The CDR3 loop spans 14 amino acids. Germline V CDR1 and CDR2: MNHNS, SASEGT. CDR3 sequence (DNA): TGTGCCAGCAGTAGGGACGGGGTGATCTATGGCTACACCTTC. This sequence encodes CASSRDGVIYGYTF.

The table lists this clonotype with many counts. V usage is TRBV11-2 and J usage is TRBJ2-1; TRBD2 matches at 13 bases. CDR3 size: 17 residues. The ends lost 5 bases at V and 7 bases at J; junction bases unmatched: 11. From germline, CDR1 is SGHAT and CDR2 FQNNGV. CDR3 in DNA: TGTGCCAGCAGCGTTGGACTAGCGGGAGCTCGGGGTAATGAGCAGTTCTTC. As protein: CASSVGLAGARGNEQFF.